This T cell receptor (beta chain) stems from a study of blood T cell repertoires in COVID-19. Original methodology: Reference gene primer amplification in the assay estimated nucleated cell counts. Repertoires were generated with immunoSEQ multiplex PCR, while TCRdb's copy carries only in-frame clones and drops some. D and trimming come from the DNA, and the V and J calls and clone size come from that table. The data show some 150,000 clones, around 90% seen once. The sequencing input was peripheral blood. The origin of this receptor is a woman aged 60-70 years with active or convalescent COVID-19.

This CDR3 is CASSYPGLAGQETQYF. The CDR3 DNA is TGTGCCAGCAGTTACCCGGGACTAGCGGGGCAAGAGACCCAGTACTTC. The chain uses TRBV6-5 and TRBJ2-5; 13 bases are a match to TRBD2. V was pared by 2 bases and J by 2 bases, with 2 bases of the junction left unmatched. The CDR3 consists of 16 residues. In germline, CDR1 is MNHEY, CDR2 SVGAGI.